A selection of T cell receptor beta chains follows, all from one sample in a study of cytomegalovirus exposure and HLA in healthy donors. Clones were sequenced by immunoSEQ multiplex PCR, and TCRdb holds only the in-frame ones, with some missing. The repertoire has approximately 90,000 clones, about 80% of them found once; the top ten carry 1.1% to 1.5%. The specimen was PBMCs. These receptors all stem from a male donor in good health and CMV-seronegative. The CDR3 runs from the conserved cysteine through the conserved F or W. D genes are given only for firm matches. The size of a clone is reported for some rows only, either as once, few or many, or as a class for expanded clones.

TRBV11-3	.	TRBJ2-2	.	TGTGCCAGCAGCCCGAGGGTGACAGGGAACACCGGGGAGCTGTTTTTT	CASSPRVTGNTGELFF
TRBV27	TRBD1	TRBJ1-2	.	TGTGCCAGCAGTTCCCCGACAGGGAACTATGGCTACACCTTC	CASSSPTGNYGYTF
TRBV4-1	.	TRBJ2-1	few	TGCGCCAGCAGCCAAGTGTACGTAACTACTGGCAATGAGCAGTTCTTC	CASSQVYVTTGNEQFF
TRBV10-1	.	TRBJ1-2	.	TGCGCCAGCAGTGAGGGGAGGGGAAAGGATGGCTACACCTTC	CASSEGRGKDGYTF
TRBV19	.	TRBJ1-5	.	TGTGCCAGTAGTATTTCCGGGAATCAGCCCCAGCATTTT	CASSISGNQPQHF
TRBV6-4	TRBD1	TRBJ2-7	.	TGTGCCAGCAGTGACGTATGGGACAGGGGTTACGAGCAGTACTTC	CASSDVWDRGYEQYF
TRBV18	.	TRBJ2-7	.	TGTGCCAGCTCACCACCGGGGACACTCTTAAGCGAGCAATACTTC	CASSPPGTLLSEQYF
TRBV11-3	.	TRBJ1-1	.	TGTGCCAGCAGCCCCAGCCGAGGCACTGAAGCTTTCTTT	CASSPSRGTEAFF
TRBV4-3	.	TRBJ2-1	.	TGCGCCAGCAGCCAAGATCGCGTCCTGGACACCGATGAGCAGTTCTTC	CASSQDRVLDTDEQFF
TRBV10-3	.	TRBJ2-7	few	TGTGCCATCATGGGGGCGCGAGGCTACGAGCAGTACTTC	CAIMGARGYEQYF
TRBV7-2	.	TRBJ1-5	.	TGTGCCAGCAGCTTATTATATCAGCCCCAGCATTTT	CASSLLYQPQHF
TRBV6-5	TRBD2	TRBJ2-1	.	TGTGCCAGCAGTCCTCTGGCGGGGGGGCTAAATGAGCAGTTCTTC	CASSPLAGGLNEQFF
TRBV5-1	.	TRBJ1-3	.	TGCGCCAGCAGCCCGAGGGCTCCTGTCAGGGGAAACACCATATATTTT	CASSPRAPVRGNTIYF
TRBV28	.	TRBJ1-6	few	TGTGCCAGCAGTCAGTCGGGGGGCACAAATTCACCCCTCCACTTT	CASSQSGGTNSPLHF
TRBV10-3	TRBD2	TRBJ2-2	few	TGTGCCATCAAGGCGGGAGGACTAGCGGGACGTCTAAGCACCGGGGAGCTGTTTTTT	CAIKAGGLAGRLSTGELFF
TRBV28	TRBD2	TRBJ2-5	once	TGTGCCAGCAGTTTGGCTAGCGGGGGCCAAGAGACCCAGTACTTC	CASSLASGGQETQYF
TRBV6-5	.	TRBJ1-5	.	TGTGCCAGCAGGCGGGGTGTTCATAGCAATCAGCCCCAGCATTTT	CASRRGVHSNQPQHF
TRBV28	.	TRBJ1-1	.	TGTGCCAGCAGTTCGACGGGACTCCCGAACACTGAAGCTTTCTTT	CASSSTGLPNTEAFF
TRBV27	.	TRBJ2-7	.	TGTGCCAGCAGTAGGGGCGGCTCGACCTACGAGCAGTACTTC	CASSRGGSTYEQYF